These 14 T cell receptor beta chains were all obtained from the same sample, sequenced in a study of T cell changes during pregnancy in multiple sclerosis. Data came from immunoSEQ multiplex PCR; TCRdb stores just in-frame clones and leaves some out. The profile covers about 30,000 clones, with more than 90% appearing a single time and over 0.35% taken by the ten largest. The specimen comprised CD4+ T cells from peripheral blood mononuclear cells, sampled in the second trimester of pregnancy. The receptors derive from a female donor in good health, enrolled as a control in a pregnancy study.

This rearrangement joins TRBV19 to TRBJ2-5; 8 positions agree with TRBD2. Germline V gene lookup returns CDR1 LNHDA and CDR2 SQIVND (reference sequence). This CDR3 has 13 amino acids. J lost 2 bases, V lost 9 bases, and 5 bases had no gene match. The CDR3 loop reads CASSGGAQETQYF. The DNA for the CDR3 is TGTGCCAGCAGCGGGGGAGCTCAAGAGACCCAGTACTTC.

V gene TRBV18 combines with J gene TRBJ2-1; 13 bases align to TRBD2. With V trimmed by 4 bases and J by 0 bases, 15 bases remained unmatched. The CDR3 loop spans 21 amino acids. Per the germline V gene, CDR1 is KGHSH and CDR2 is LQKENI. For the CDR3, the DNA is TGTGCCAGCTCACTTTTGGGGATGACTAGCGGGAGGCTGGGCTCCTACAATGAGCAGTTCTTC. The encoded protein is CASSLLGMTSGRLGSYNEQFF.

J is TRBJ1-4 and V is TRBV7-2; D remains unclear. Germline V gene sequence: CDR1 SGHTA, CDR2 FQGNSA. V dropped 1 base and J dropped 4 bases, with 7 bases sitting between them. The CDR3 is 14 residues long. CDR3 sequence reads: CASSLDSFNEKLFF. CDR3 DNA sequence: TGTGCCAGCAGCTTAGACAGCTTTAATGAAAAACTGTTTTTT.

This clone has only one observation. V and J are TRBV19 and TRBJ2-2; the match to TRBD2 covers 13 bases. The trim removed 9 bases at V and 7 bases at J, leaving 14 bases unmatched. The CDR3 has 17 amino acids. Per the germline V gene, CDR1 is LNHDA and CDR2 is SQIVND (reference sequence). As DNA, the CDR3 is TGTGCCAGCTCACCTACCACTAGCGGGGGGGCGGTCGGGGAGCTGTTTTTT. It is translated as CASSPTTSGGAVGELFF.

The J gene is TRBJ2-5, the V gene TRBV27, with TRBD2 identical over 9 bases. The CDR3 contains 14 residues. Looked up from germline, CDR1 is MNHEY and CDR2 is SMNVEV (reference sequence). With 2 bases clipped from V and 4 bases from J, the junction kept 2 bases outside the gene matches. CDR3 sequence (DNA): TGTGCCAGCAGTTTAGCGGGAGGGAGAGAGACCCAGTACTTC. It encodes CASSLAGGRETQYF.

This chain connects TRBV28 to TRBJ2-5, with D hard to call. Trimming shortened V by 6 bases and J by 1 base, and 9 bases separated the two germline ends. The CDR3 runs to 13 residues. Germline values: CDR1 MDHEN, CDR2 SYDVKM. The CDR3 sequence: CASSPLGQETQYF. The CDR3 region has the DNA TGTGCCAGCAGCCCCCTAGGCCAAGAGACCCAGTACTTC.

The chain couples TRBV10-3 to TRBJ1-1, with D perhaps TRBD1 (5 bases). The CDR3 is 15 amino acids. Trimming cost V 2 bases and J 8 bases, with 18 bases left between them. Germline V CDR1 and CDR2: ENHRY, SYGVKD. Written as DNA, the CDR3 is TGTGCCATCAGTGAGCCTCAAGGCGACCGACAGGAAGCTTTCTTT. Amino acids: CAISEPQGDRQEAFF.

This clone was detected only once. The chain combines TRBV7-8 with TRBJ2-7; tentatively, D is TRBD2 (5 bases). CDR1 and CDR2 from the germline V gene are SGHVS and FQNEAQ. V was trimmed by 2 bases and J by 0 bases, leaving 14 bases between them. This CDR3 is built from 16 residues. The CDR3 sequence: CASSLSGRAGSYEQYF. The CDR3 DNA sequence: TGTGCCAGCAGCTTAAGTGGGCGGGCAGGCTCCTACGAGCAGTACTTC.

CDR3 in amino acids: CASSLGPGGYGYTF. In nucleotides, the CDR3 is TGTGCCAGCAGCTTAGGCCCTGGAGGATATGGCTACACCTTC. This chain links TRBV7-9 with TRBJ1-2; the D is unclear. Germline V gene lookup returns CDR1 SEHNR and CDR2 FQNEAQ (reference sequence). V was cut by 1 base and J by 5 bases, with 11 bases left in between. CDR3 length equals 14 residues.

This clone was seen a single time. This chain connects TRBV30 to TRBJ1-3; D is unresolved. This CDR3 has 10 residues. V lost 5 bases and J lost 4, with 3 bases in between. From germline, CDR1 is GTSNPN and CDR2 SVGIG (reference sequence). Here the CDR3 DNA reads TGTGCCTGGGGCGGAAACACCATATATTTT. It specifies CAWGGNTIYF.

The gene calls are TRBV18 and TRBJ2-5; D remains unclear. The CDR3 sequence is 12 residues long. Trimming left V 5 bases short and J 0 bases short, with 4 bases between. Germline assignment: CDR1 KGHSH and CDR2 LQKENI. The CDR3 reads CASSSYQETQYF. CDR3 nucleotides: TGTGCCAGCTCAAGCTACCAAGAGACCCAGTACTTC.

The chain employs TRBV25-1 and TRBJ2-5; D might be TRBD2 (7 bases). Trimming left V 1 base short and J 5 bases short, with 14 bases between. The CDR3 is made up of 15 amino acids. Germline lookup yields CDR1 MGHDK and CDR2 SYGVNS. CDR3 in amino acids: CASSELGGPRETQYF. In DNA, the CDR3 is TGTGCCAGCAGTGAATTGGGGGGGCCTCGGGAGACCCAGTACTTC. Using reference TRBV25-1 and TRBJ2-5 for the parts outside the CDR3, the full variable domain is EADIYQTPRYLVIGTGKKITLECSQTMGHDKMYWYQQDPGMELHLIHYSYGVNSTEKGDLSSESTVSRIRTEHFPLTLESARPSHTSQYLCASSELGGPRETQYFGPGTRLLVL.

This clone was seen only a few times. V is TRBV7-2 and J is TRBJ1-1, with TRBD1 as a possible D gene (6 bases). CDR1 is SGHTA, CDR2 FQGNSA, per germline. The CDR3 runs to 14 residues. The V end was cut by 1 base, the J end by 1 base, with 7 bases between. CDR3 nucleotides: TGTGCCAGCAGCTTAGGACAGGCGAACACTGAAGCTTTCTTT. Translation gives CASSLGQANTEAFF.

This chain links TRBV7-6 with TRBJ1-1; D might be TRBD1 (5 bases). Germline V lookup: CDR1 SGHVS, CDR2 FNYEAQ. The germline V and J ends were trimmed by 4 bases and 4 bases, with 16 bases remaining between them. The CDR3 runs 15 residues. CDR3 residues: CASSSNSGPGTEAFF. The CDR3 DNA reads as TGTGCCAGCAGCTCTAACTCAGGGCCAGGCACTGAAGCTTTCTTT.